The 4 T cell receptor beta chains reported below all come from one sample, sequenced in a study of cytotoxic CD8 clonotypes in ibrutinib-treated CLL (dated by TCRdb to the early 2020s). This specimen's time point label, per the study, means: about a year on ibrutinib. The library was made by the immunoSEQ multiplex PCR assay. The table comes from immuneACCESS by way of TCRdb, which keeps in-frame sequences with V and J called. Part of the clones is missing from these tables; in studies checked, under half for an unresolved V gene and the rest for unknown reasons. The sample table records just over 200,000 clones; 75% to 85% of these occur just once. The top ten constitute roughly an eighth of the sample. The source was PBMCs, collected after 12 months of ibrutinib treatment. The receptors stem from a human donor with chronic lymphocytic leukemia.

The CDR3 sequence is CASSLPRTGTDTQYF. The CDR3 region has the DNA TGTGCCAGCAGCTTACCCCGGACAGGAACAGATACGCAGTATTTT. This chain joins TRBV7-8 and TRBJ2-3; TRBD1 aligns across 7 bases. The CDR3 extends over 15 amino acids. V gave up 2 bases and J gave up 3 bases; unmatched junction bases: 5. Germline-derived CDR1 and CDR2 are SGHVS and FQNEAQ.

The V call is TRBV5-4, the J call TRBJ1-3, with D perhaps TRBD1 (6 bases). In germline, CDR1 is SGHNT, CDR2 YYREEE (reference sequence). The CDR3 spans 16 residues. V was shortened by 5 bases and J by 0 bases, with 15 bases between the two germline ends. The CDR3 DNA sequence: TGTGCCAGCAGTTTCAACAGGGCCAGCTCTGGAAACACCATATATTTT. This translates into CASSFNRASSGNTIYF.

V usage is TRBV7-2 and J usage is TRBJ2-7; no definite D call. The ends were cut back, 1 base at V and 1 base at J, with 8 bases in the middle. CDR3 length equals 14 residues. Germline values: CDR1 SGHTA, CDR2 FQGNSA. This chain's CDR3 is CASSLDSFSYEQYF. DNA for the CDR3: TGTGCCAGCAGCTTAGACAGTTTTTCCTACGAGCAGTACTTC. The variable domain in full, completed from reference TRBV7-2 and TRBJ2-7, reads GAGVSQSPSNKVTEKGKDVELRCDPISGHTALYWYRQSLGQGLEFLIYFQGNSAPDKSGLPSDRFSAERTGGSVSTLTIQRTQQEDSAVYLCASSLDSFSYEQYFGPGTRLTVT.

The rearrangement uses TRBV7-2 and TRBJ1-1; D gene uncertain. This CDR3 spans 12 amino acids. Germline CDR1 is SGHTA and CDR2 is FQGNSA. V was cut by 5 bases and J by 4 bases, with 8 bases left in between. The DNA of the CDR3 is TGTGCCAGCAGCCTCTCCGGCACTGAAGCTTTCTTT. Residues: CASSLSGTEAFF.